The rows below give T cell receptor beta chains drawn from one sample of a study of cytomegalovirus exposure and HLA in healthy donors. Some clones are missing from TCRdb's copy, which holds only in-frame ones; the method was immunoSEQ multiplex PCR. Here the sample spans roughly 200,000 clones, about 84% being singletons. Sequences were obtained from PBMCs. The source is a woman aged 25-40 years in good health and CMV-seropositive. CDR3s include the opening cysteine and the closing phenylalanine or tryptophan. A D gene is named only where the DNA matches it firmly. Clone size is stated in some rows and not others, as once, few, many or a class when expanded.

J: TRBJ1-2
size: NA
V: TRBV7-6
D: TRBD1
DNA: TGTGCCAGCAGCCCAGACAGGGGAGCTAACTATGGCTACACCTTC
CDR3: CASSPDRGANYGYTF

J: TRBJ1-1
size: once
V: TRBV5-1
D: NA
DNA: TGCGCCAGCAGCTTGGGGGTAGCCACTGAAGCTTTCTTT
CDR3: CASSLGVATEAFF

J: TRBJ2-2
size: NA
V: TRBV9
D: NA
DNA: TGTGCCAGCAGCGCCTACGAGACCGGGGAGCTGTTTTTT
CDR3: CASSAYETGELFF

J: TRBJ1-2
size: NA
V: TRBV6-5
D: NA
DNA: TGTGCCAGCAGTTACAAGGAGAGCTATGGCTACACCTTC
CDR3: CASSYKESYGYTF

J: TRBJ1-5
size: few
V: TRBV5-6
D: NA
DNA: TGTGCCAGCAGCATGGGGGGGGGTCAGCCCCAGCATTTT
CDR3: CASSMGGGQPQHF

J: TRBJ1-2
size: NA
V: TRBV5-1
D: NA
DNA: TGCGCCAGCAGCTTGGAGCCAGGATCATATGGCTACACCTTC
CDR3: CASSLEPGSYGYTF

J: TRBJ1-6
size: NA
V: TRBV5-1
D: NA
DNA: TGCGCCAGCAGCACTCGGGACAACTCCTATAATTCACCCCTCCACTTT
CDR3: CASSTRDNSYNSPLHF

J: TRBJ2-7
size: NA
V: TRBV7-2
D: TRBD1
DNA: TGTGCCAGCAGCTCACGGGACAGGACATTTTTCGAGCAGTACTTC
CDR3: CASSSRDRTFFEQYF

J: TRBJ2-2
size: NA
V: TRBV19
D: TRBD2
DNA: TGTGCCACTAAGGGACTAGCGGGGGGGCTCGGCGGGGAGCTGTTTTTT
CDR3: CATKGLAGGLGGELFF

J: TRBJ2-2
size: NA
V: TRBV6-5
D: TRBD2
DNA: TGTGCCAGCAGGCGGCTAGCGGGGAACACCGGGGAGCTGTTTTTT
CDR3: CASRRLAGNTGELFF

J: TRBJ1-4
size: NA
V: TRBV7-2
D: NA
DNA: TGTGCCAGCAGCTTACAGGGGCCAACTAATGAAAAACTGTTTTTT
CDR3: CASSLQGPTNEKLFF

J: TRBJ1-5
size: NA
V: TRBV6-1
D: NA
DNA: TGTGCCAGCAGTGCAACGGGTCATAGCAATCAGCCCCAGCATTTT
CDR3: CASSATGHSNQPQHF

J: TRBJ1-2
size: NA
V: TRBV4-2
D: NA
DNA: TGTGCCAGCAGCCAAGATCGGCGTGGGCGCGGGGGCTACACCTTC
CDR3: CASSQDRRGRGGYTF

J: TRBJ2-1
size: few
V: TRBV6-1
D: TRBD2
DNA: TGTGCCAGCAGTGAAATAGCCGGGGGGGGCCGTTCTGAGCAGTTCTTC
CDR3: CASSEIAGGGRSEQFF

J: TRBJ2-5
size: NA
V: TRBV2
D: NA
DNA: TGTGCCAGCATAGGGAGGCGGCAAGAGACCCAGTACTTC
CDR3: CASIGRRQETQYF

J: TRBJ1-2
size: NA
V: TRBV30
D: NA
DNA: TGTGCCTGGACTCAAACGGGGGGCGCGAGTTACACCTTC
CDR3: CAWTQTGGASYTF

J: TRBJ1-4
size: NA
V: TRBV15
D: NA
DNA: TGTGCCACCAGCAGAGTCGCCCCGGGGGTTGGTGAAAAACTGTTTTTT
CDR3: CATSRVAPGVGEKLFF

J: TRBJ1-1
size: NA
V: TRBV6-5
D: TRBD1
DNA: TGTGCCAGCAGCCAACAGGGACAGTCGGCTGAAGCTTTCTTT
CDR3: CASSQQGQSAEAFF

J: TRBJ2-3
size: NA
V: TRBV7-3
D: NA
DNA: TGTGCCAGCAGCAGAGGAGTTGGCACAGATACGCAGTATTTT
CDR3: CASSRGVGTDTQYF

J: TRBJ1-3
size: few
V: TRBV7-2
D: NA
DNA: TGTGCCAGCAGCACGGCGGCTGGAAACACCATATATTTT
CDR3: CASSTAAGNTIYF

J: TRBJ1-1
size: NA
V: TRBV21-1
D: NA
DNA: TGTGCCAGCAGCAACTTGGGACTATGGCCCACGGGGGACCCTCCCTCCATGAACACTGAAGCTTTCTTT
CDR3: CASSNLGLWPTGDPPSMNTEAFF

J: TRBJ1-5
size: NA
V: TRBV10-3
D: TRBD1
DNA: TGTGCCATCAGTCCCGGGGACAGGTTTAGCAATCAGCCCCAGCATTTT
CDR3: CAISPGDRFSNQPQHF

J: TRBJ2-1
size: NA
V: TRBV6-8
D: NA
DNA: TGTGCCAGCAGTTTCTGGTCGAGAAAAACTGGGGCAGGGAGGCAGAATAATGAGCAGTTCTTC
CDR3: CASSFWSRKTGAGRQNNEQFF

J: TRBJ1-4
size: few
V: TRBV30
D: NA
DNA: TGTGCCTGGAGCCCCCCACAGACAGGCTGGACGGAAAAACTGTTTTTT
CDR3: CAWSPPQTGWTEKLFF

J: TRBJ2-5
size: once
V: TRBV12-5
D: NA
DNA: TGTGCTAGTGGTTTAGACAGCCAAGAGACCCAGTACTTC
CDR3: CASGLDSQETQYF